Presented here are 5 T cell receptor beta chains from one specimen sequenced in a study of shared clonotypes between healthy human individuals. TCRdb's copy holds only in-frame clones and misses some; the assay was immunoSEQ multiplex PCR. This table has 470,000 or so clones, 81% appearing once. The specimen sequenced was PBMCs. These receptors all stem from a woman in her forties in good health. Some clones in this sample may be carry-over from other donors' samples.

V is TRBV20-1 and J is TRBJ2-1; D gene unclear. The CDR3 is made up of 9 amino acids. Germline CDR1 is DFQATT and CDR2 is SNEGSKA (reference sequence). With 1 base removed from V and 12 bases from J, the gap between germline ends came to 4 bases. DNA of the CDR3: TGCAGTGCTAGAGTCTGGCAGTTCTTC. It specifies CSARVWQFF.

About this clone itself: This specimen includes other DNA sequences encoding the same CDR3. V and J are TRBV27 and TRBJ2-7; TRBD1 or TRBD2 may be the D gene (5 bases each). Germline CDR1 MNHEY, CDR2 SMNVEV (reference sequence). Trimming cost V 4 bases and J 2 bases, with 12 bases left between them. This CDR3 comprises 14 residues. The CDR3 nucleotides read TGTGCCAGCAGTTCTGGGGACCGAACCTACGAGCAGTACTTC. Translation: CASSSGDRTYEQYF.

The gene calls are TRBV7-8 and TRBJ2-2; no reliable D call. The V and J ends lost 3 bases and 6 bases respectively, with 2 bases between them. The germline V gene encodes CDR1 SGHVS and CDR2 FQNEAQ. The CDR3 contains 11 residues. The CDR3 bases are TGTGCCAGCAGCTTTCCCGGGGAGCTGTTTTTT. Its protein is CASSFPGELFF. Full variable domain (missing parts from reference TRBV7-8 and TRBJ2-2): GAGVSQSPRYKVAKRGQDVALRCDPISGHVSLFWYQQALGQGPEFLTYFQNEAQLDKSGLPSDRFFAERPEGSVSTLKIQRTQQEDSAVYLCASSFPGELFFGEGSRLTVL.

This clone was recorded a few times. The chain uses TRBV13 and TRBJ2-1; tentative D call: TRBD2 (5 bases). CDR1 is PRHDT, CDR2 FYEKMQ, per germline (reference sequence). CDR3 size: 12 residues. V dropped 2 bases and J dropped 10 bases, with 9 bases sitting between them. The CDR3: CASSLSGNEQFF. In DNA form, the CDR3 reads TGTGCCAGCAGCTTATCCGGGAACGAGCAGTTCTTC.

This clone appeared a single time. The V gene is TRBV5-6, the J gene TRBJ2-1; possibly TRBD1 for D (5 bases). CDR1 is SGHDT and CDR2 is YYEEEE in the germline V gene. The CDR3 runs to 16 residues. Trimming took off 2 bases at V and 4 bases at J, with 16 bases between the two ends. The CDR3 here is CASSLGQGWQYNEQFF. CDR3 nucleotide sequence: TGTGCCAGCAGCTTAGGTCAGGGATGGCAATACAATGAGCAGTTCTTC.